This T cell receptor beta chain was sequenced in a study of cytomegalovirus exposure and HLA in healthy donors (dated by TCRdb to 2016 to 2017). Some background on the complete study: According to an earlier analysis of a few hundred of the donors, some 180 million T cells yielded 120 million or so unique TCR beta sequences and about 300 Gb of sequence data. Of the 398 genotyped donors, about 80% fell in the genetic ancestry cluster associated with self-reported Caucasian donors. Because of strong linkage in the cohort, 5 or 6 DR-DQ haplotypes were treated as single units for association and clustering. In a later genetic analysis, genome-wide SNP genotypes for about 65% of the 666 donors were used, and that subset was treated as a discovery cohort. Class I and class II HLA loci were covered by the typing at four-digit resolution. Typing coverage differed by locus: A, B, C, DRB1 and DQB1 were typed in about 620-640 donors, DQA1 in approximately 520, DPA1 in some 570, and DPB1 in just under 490. The aim of the study was to test whether cataloging public T cell receptors could identify signatures of past pathogen exposure. Around 320 gigabases of sequencing data and some 85 million unique TCR sequences were included in an early release covering several hundred HLA-typed donors. In the later analysis, no new phenotypic data were used to find candidate immune exposures; instead, reliance was placed on TCR beta sequences and their occurrence across donors. In a later analysis, previously published TCR beta repertoires from some 640 donors were re-analyzed and high-resolution HLA genotyping was added so that TCR occurrence patterns could be studied. To predict cytomegalovirus infection status, the study brought together high-throughput TCR immunosequencing, statistical association of individual TCRs with disease status, and machine learning. Donor age, sex, ethnicity and CMV serostatus were collected together with the repertoire data. A separate validation cohort of over 95 different subjects was used in addition to the roughly 670-subject first cohort. All discovery cohort repertoires had been generated using a single sequencing platform. In an earlier analysis of 587 of the donors, high-throughput TCR beta sequencing was used to judge whether each TCR beta V gene segment behaved as functional or pseudogenic. Across some 400 genotyped donors of the cohort, an average of about 240,000 unique TCR beta nucleotide sequences per donor were sequenced, and approximately 17% of those sequences were non-productive. The study used immunosequencing to profile the T cell repertoires of several hundred subjects and linked those repertoires to cytomegalovirus serostatus.

In total, approximately 700 healthy bone marrow donors made up the cohort. At the time of sampling, every cohort member was nominally healthy, though immune exposures that went unrecorded were likely present. The donor tested CMV seropositive and was one of the 289 seropositive cohort members. A peripheral blood sample was collected from each donor, and TCR beta sequencing was performed on peripheral blood mononuclear cells. Genomic DNA extraction from the blood cell samples was performed with the Qiagen DNeasy Blood Extraction Kit. On the study overall, not on this receptor specifically: While some public TCRs were present in many individuals, most TCR sequences turned up only very rarely across donors. The study gave a list of over 150 TCR beta chains associated with cytomegalovirus. According to a later genetic analysis, donors in an Asian-associated ancestry cluster had fewer N-insertions in productive TCRs than the approximately 710-donor mean. Most CMV-associated TCR beta chains appeared to be HLA-restricted in a later analysis, and the HLA associations seemed to be driven largely by CMV exposure. Strong co-occurrence of HLA alleles, especially DR and DQ, made assigning TCR associations to individual alleles difficult. A later analysis reported that several top co-occurrence clusters appeared linked to parvovirus B19, influenza, CMV and Epstein-Barr virus. Because the 87-base-pair reads could not distinguish some IMGT-functional V segments, including TRBV6-2 and TRBV6-3, those segments were excluded. Roughly uniform sequencing depth across donors was assumed in presence/absence analyses, although this assumption may not hold. In a later analysis, HLA-associated TCR beta chains showed more clonal expansion and lower generation probabilities than non-associated chains that were equally common. Specific HLA alleles were associated with 15,000 to 20,000 TCR beta sequences at a false discovery rate of 0.05 in a later analysis. In both the original and validation cohorts, the classifier was reported to diagnose cytomegalovirus status with high specificity and sensitivity. A later genetic analysis associated a missense DCLRE1C variant with V-gene and J-gene trimming of TCR beta chains, and an independent cohort replicated the association. A later analysis found that TCR association rates varied across HLA loci, with DRB1 alleles showing the most associated TCRs and HLA-C alleles the fewest. This cohort had only TCR beta chains sequenced, and the lack of alpha or paired-chain data limited which features could be detected. Correlated functional status among segregating V segments might be attributable to linkage disequilibrium, but an unknown experimental factor could not be ruled out. It was suggested by the authors that the approach could potentially be generalized to other disease states and immunological phenotypes. In an earlier analysis of over 550 of the donors, most TCR beta V segments were observed in productive rearrangements about 87% or about 30% of the time, broadly matching IMGT annotations. Three of the identified cytomegalovirus-associated TCR beta chains were confirmed in vitro to be specific for cytomegalovirus antigens. CMV serostatus was the only immune exposure information available for the cohort. HLA typing was unavailable for some donors at each locus, so association tests used only the typed subset. A cluster of highly shared sequence variants was judged likely to represent a technical artifact of the sequencing pipeline. A further reported finding was that TCR beta sequences accurately predicted the HLA-A and HLA-B alleles for most subjects in the first cohort. Because counts were too low, some 16 rarely observed V segments, including chromosome 9 orphons, were excluded from the earlier analysis of 587 of the donors.

Inclusive of the bounding cysteine and phenylalanine, the CDR3 is 17 residues long. Only the CDR3 region is kept as DNA, spanning 51 bases read in frame from base 1. Compared with germline, V lacks 4 bases and J lacks 2 bases; bases without a gene match: 8. Reading the germline V gene gives CDR1 MGHRA and CDR2 YSYEKL. The library was built by means of the immunoSEQ multiplex PCR assay. A mixture of 60 forward primers for TCR Vbeta segments and 13 reverse primers for TCR Jbeta segments was used in the multiplex PCR. Amplification of the CDR3 region of rearranged TCR beta genes was performed with a multiplex PCR assay on genomic DNA. Amplified TCR beta libraries were sequenced as 87-base-pair reads on the Illumina HiSeq System. In the authors' own workflow: In a later analysis, some 80 million unique TCR beta chains were counted across the 650 to 700 repertoires, and around 10 million of these chains were shared by at least two donors. A nearest-neighbor algorithm error-corrected the raw reads and collapsed the reads into unique sequences, merging closely related sequences to remove PCR and sequencing errors. Alignment of CDR3 sequences to IMGT reference sequences was used to assign V, D and J gene segments. Each retained sequence needed at least a six-nucleotide match to both a V gene segment and a J gene segment. Rearrangements were classified as productive when the CDR3 lacked stop codons and remained in frame with V and J, and all other rearrangements were classified as non-productive. CDR3 was defined according to IMGT convention as the region running from the second conserved V-encoded cysteine to the conserved J-encoded phenylalanine. In an earlier analysis of 550 to 650 of the donors, sequences lacking an unambiguous match to a single V gene segment were excluded. An earlier analysis of 500 to 700 of the donors classified V segments as functional when productive rearrangements were above 56.7% and as segregating when the standard deviation between donors was above 5%. A statistical classification framework was built to diagnose cytomegalovirus status from the catalog of TCR beta chain sequences. In a later analysis, V and J genes were assigned by comparing TCR nucleotide sequences against IMGT/GENE-DB human TR gene sequences. Using the TCRdist pipeline, a later analysis assigned CDR3 sequences along with most-parsimonious VDJ recombination scenarios. A later analysis defined each TCR beta chain by its CDR3 amino acid sequence plus V-gene family, and excluded reads lacking a unique V-gene family. To address suspected cross-contamination and a sequencing artifact, a later analysis removed approximately 590 highly shared, low-generation-probability nucleotide sequences. A later analysis calculated a clonal expansion index for each public chain from normalized within-repertoire ranks of inferred template counts. A later analysis computed generation probabilities with a VDJ recombination model fitted to out-of-frame rearrangements, and checked the results against IGoR. Hypergeometric tests were used in a later analysis to score TCR-TCR, TCR-HLA and TCR-CMV co-occurrence, with a repertoire-size bias correction applied to the TCR pairs. A later analysis estimated false discovery rates by permuting HLA or CMV assignments 20 times. In a later analysis, co-occurring TCRs were grouped using DBSCAN, with TCRdist sequence similarity added in when clustering inside HLA-allele-positive subsets. Repertoires with fewer than 30,000 or more than 120,000 public chains, plus five repertoires with anomalous nucleotide sharing, were excluded from co-occurrence clustering. Drawn from immuneACCESS, this table holds only the in-frame rearrangements with V and J called that TCRdb kept. Clones are partly lost; checked studies trace under half to an unresolved V gene and leave the rest unexplained. The DNA gave D and trimming, while V, J and clone size come from that table. The sample table shows some 150,000 clones, and 79% are seen once. The top ten clones comprise roughly 6.3% of the sample.

Notes on this clone: Its target antigen remains unknown. No quality values exist for individual bases; no much larger clone is one base distant.

Sample: PBMCs. The receptor was derived from a man aged 45-60 years in good health and CMV-seropositive. The chain employs TRBV4-1 and TRBJ2-2; 9 middle bases align to TRBD2. The nucleotide sequence is given as TGCGCCAGCAGCCGAGCTTTAGCGGGAGTCAACACCGGGGAGCTGTTTTTT. Its coded protein is CASSRALAGVNTGELFF.